What follows are 6 T cell receptor beta chains derived from one specimen sequenced in a study of shared clonotypes between healthy human individuals. Produced via immunoSEQ multiplex PCR; TCRdb's table is partial and in-frame only. This table has more than 2 million clones, roughly 95% appearing once. Input material: naive CD4+ T cells sorted from blood. Sample subset: CD45RA+ positively selected. The receptors stem from a young man in good health.

A remark on this clone: The same CDR3 is also encoded by other DNA sequences in this sample. The chain recombines TRBV7-6 with TRBJ1-1, with D possibly TRBD1 on 6 matching bases. The V and J ends lost 5 bases and 0 bases respectively, with 13 bases between them. From germline, CDR1 is SGHVS and CDR2 FNYEAQ. The CDR3 sequence is 15 residues long. The DNA for the CDR3 is TGTGCCAGCAGCCCCAGGGGTGGCTTGAACACTGAAGCTTTCTTT. Amino acids: CASSPRGGLNTEAFF. Looking up the rest from reference TRBV7-6 and TRBJ1-1 gives the full variable domain: GAGVSQSPRYKVTKRGQDVALRCDPISGHVSLYWYRQALGQGPEFLTYFNYEAQQDKSGLPNDRFSAERPEGSISTLTIQRTEQRDSAMYRCASSPRGGLNTEAFFGQGTRLTVV.

The chain uses TRBV5-1 and TRBJ1-3; no clear D. This CDR3 region has 13 residues. Germline V gene data show CDR1 as SGHRS and CDR2 as YFSETQ. V was cut by 4 bases and J by 0 bases, with 5 bases left in between. This chain's CDR3 is CASSGTSGNTIYF. DNA of the CDR3: TGCGCCAGCAGCGGCACCTCTGGAAACACCATATATTTT.

The chain carries TRBV5-8 and TRBJ2-3; D possibly uses TRBD1 or TRBD2 (5 bases each). Between the trimmed V and J ends, which lost 2 bases and 2 bases, there was a span of 12 bases. CDR1 and CDR2 (germline): SGHTS, YDEGEE. The CDR3 totals 15 residues. The CDR3 coding sequence is TGTGCCAGCAGCTTCGGGACCACTGACACAGATACGCAGTATTTT. It translates to CASSFGTTDTDTQYF. Together with reference TRBV5-8 and TRBJ2-3, the CDR3 gives the full variable domain: EAGVTQSPTHLIKTRGQQATLRCSPISGHTSVYWYQQALGLGLQFLLWYDEGEERNRGNFPPRFSGRQFPNYSSELNVNALELEDSALYLCASSFGTTDTDTQYFGPGTRLTVL.

The V call is TRBV5-6, the J call TRBJ1-2; D gene uncertain. V shed 2 bases and J shed 14 bases, with 13 bases lying between them. This CDR3 is built from 11 residues. Germline CDR1 reads SGHDT; CDR2 reads YYEEEE. CDR3 DNA: TGTGCCAGCAGCTTAAGAGACGGGAAGACCTTC. This gives the protein CASSLRDGKTF.

V is TRBV23-1 and J is TRBJ2-6; possibly TRBD1 or TRBD2 for D (5 bases each). TRBV23-1 qualifies as an ORF whose function is uncertain. The CDR3 is 17 residues long. Trimming removed 0 bases at V and 4 bases at J, with 13 bases between. The CDR3 DNA reads TGCGCCAGCAGTCAATCGGTGTGCAGGGACGGGGCCAACGTCCTGACTTTC. Translating it yields CASSQSVCRDGANVLTF.

The chain carries TRBV7-3 and TRBJ2-5; D unresolved. Looked up from germline, CDR1 is SGHTA and CDR2 is FQGTGA. This CDR3 spans 15 amino acids. Trimming took 1 base from V and 2 from J, leaving 11 bases between them. CDR3 nucleotide sequence: TGTGCCAGCAGCTTAAACGGCTGGGGACAAGAGACCCAGTACTTC. Its translation is CASSLNGWGQETQYF.